These 12 T cell receptor beta chains came from one sample sequenced in a study of T cell responses to AZD1222 COVID-19 vaccine. The method was immunoSEQ multiplex PCR; TCRdb's version includes in-frame clones alone and lacks a portion of them. The sample has roughly 100,000 clones; roughly 89% are singletons. Sample: peripheral blood, taken on day 0 of AZD1222 vaccination. The receptors derive from an adult in good health.

The chain is built from TRBV10-1 and TRBJ2-7; D perhaps matches TRBD2 (5 bases). V lost 6 bases, J lost 3 bases, and 9 bases lay in between. The CDR3 loop spans 12 amino acids. Germline V gene data show CDR1 as WNHNN and CDR2 as SYGVQD (reference sequence). The CDR3 loop is CASSEGSYEQYF. CDR3 coding DNA: TGCGCCAGCAGCGAGGGCAGCTACGAGCAGTACTTC.

The gene calls are TRBV9 and TRBJ2-1; 12 bases are shared with TRBD1. The V segment lost 4 bases and the J segment 6 bases; nucleotides outside the gene matches: 8. CDR3 length: 16 residues. The germline CDR1 and CDR2 sequences are SGDLS and YYNGEE. Here the CDR3 DNA reads TGTGCCAGCAGCCGCAGGGGACAGGGGGCCGGCAATGAGCAGTTCTTC. This encodes CASSRRGQGAGNEQFF.

The chain links TRBV7-3 to TRBJ2-7; TRBD2 matches at 9 bases. Germline V gene lookup returns CDR1 SGHTA and CDR2 FQGTGA. Trimming cost V 2 bases and J 5 bases; bases outside gene matches: 7. The CDR3 is 15 residues long. The CDR3 reads CASSLYSGSLDEQYF. CDR3 in DNA: TGTGCCAGCAGCTTATATAGCGGGAGTCTCGACGAGCAGTACTTC.

This chain links TRBV19 with TRBJ2-1; D unresolved. V was pared by 3 bases and J by 5 bases, with 11 bases between. This CDR3 has 14 amino acids. In germline, CDR1 is LNHDA, CDR2 SQIVND (reference sequence). CDR3 in DNA: TGTGCCAGTAGTATTAATCCGAGGAACAATGAGCAGTTCTTC. Translation: CASSINPRNNEQFF.

CDR3 sequence reads: CASSSTSDRFF. The CDR3, as DNA: TGTGCCAGCAGCTCTACTAGCGACCGGTTCTTC. The V and J genes are TRBV11-1 and TRBJ2-1; 7 bases line up with TRBD2. Germline V gene data show CDR1 as SGHAT and CDR2 as FQDESV (reference sequence). The CDR3 has 11 amino acids. With V trimmed by 4 bases and J by 15 bases, 6 bases remained unmatched.

The J gene is TRBJ1-2, the V gene TRBV12-3 or TRBV12-4; TRBD1 matches at 8 bases. The CDR3 totals 13 residues. With 7 bases clipped from V and 3 bases from J, the junction kept 4 bases outside the gene matches. CDR3 residues: CASTPTGDYGYTF. The CDR3 region has the DNA TGTGCCAGCACCCCGACAGGGGACTATGGCTACACCTTC.

This clone was picked up one time. J is TRBJ1-2 and V is TRBV6-6; 10 bases match TRBD1. This CDR3 spans 15 amino acids. J was trimmed by 0 bases and V by 8 bases; bases with no gene match: 6. CDR1 and CDR2 (germline): MNHNY, SVGAGI (reference sequence). Here the CDR3 DNA reads TGTGCCAGCTTAGGACAGGGGGGAGCTAACTATGGCTACACCTTC. It yields the protein CASLGQGGANYGYTF.

J is TRBJ2-2 and V is TRBV10-2; either TRBD1 or TRBD2 may supply D (5 bases each). The CDR3 is 20 residues long. CDR1 is WSHSY and CDR2 is SAAADI in the germline V gene. Between the trimmed V and J ends, which lost 4 bases and 0 bases, there was a span of 24 bases. The CDR3 spells CASSVAHPCTGHTNTGELFF. CDR3 bases: TGCGCCAGCAGTGTGGCCCACCCCTGTACGGGGCATACGAACACCGGGGAGCTGTTTTTT.

The count of this clone is one. This sequence joins TRBV6-5 and TRBJ2-7; D gene unclear. This CDR3 has 15 residues. The V end lost 0 bases, the J end lost 7 bases, and 16 bases lay between the germline ends. Per the germline V gene, CDR1 is MNHEY and CDR2 is SVGAGI. The CDR3 DNA is TGTGCCAGCAGTTACTCGAGGCAGCCTTACGGGGAGCAGTACTTC. Amino acid sequence: CASSYSRQPYGEQYF.

The chain combines TRBV9 with TRBJ2-5; 10 bases line up with TRBD1. The CDR3 has 13 amino acids. Germline V gene sequence: CDR1 SGDLS, CDR2 YYNGEE. V gave up 3 bases and J gave up 4 bases; unmatched junction bases: 0. CDR3 bases: TGTGCCAGCAGCGGGACAGGGGGAGAGACCCAGTACTTC. Its protein product is CASSGTGGETQYF.

The rearrangement uses TRBV5-4 and TRBJ2-7; D is tentatively TRBD1 or TRBD2 (7 bases each). The germline V gene has CDR1 SGHNT and CDR2 YYREEE (reference sequence). V was shortened by 0 bases and J by 3 bases, with 13 bases between the two germline ends. The CDR3 length is 15 residues. This CDR3 reads CASSLAAGGGYEQYF. The CDR3 region has the DNA TGTGCCAGCAGCTTGGCCGCAGGGGGGGGCTACGAGCAGTACTTC.

The V call is TRBV29-1, the J call TRBJ1-2, with D possibly matching TRBD1 (6 bases). The length of the CDR3 is 14 residues. The ends were cut back, 0 bases at V and 4 bases at J, with 12 bases in the middle. The germline V gene has CDR1 SQVTM and CDR2 ANQGSEA. The CDR3 DNA sequence: TGCAGCGTTGAAGACAGGGGAGCCAGCTATGGCTACACCTTC. Its translation is CSVEDRGASYGYTF.